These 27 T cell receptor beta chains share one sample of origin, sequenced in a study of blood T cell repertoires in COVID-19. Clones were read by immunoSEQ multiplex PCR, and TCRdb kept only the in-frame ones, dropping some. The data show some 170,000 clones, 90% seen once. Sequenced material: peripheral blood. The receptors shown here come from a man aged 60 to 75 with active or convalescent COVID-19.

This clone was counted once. Here the CDR3 reads CASSYGHGAGEAFF. The CDR3 coding sequence is TGTGCCAGCAGTTATGGACACGGCGCCGGTGAAGCTTTCTTT. The chain combines TRBV6-5 with TRBJ1-1; maybe TRBD1 (5 bases). CDR1 is MNHEY and CDR2 is SVGAGI in the germline V gene. V was cut by 3 bases and J by 7 bases, with 15 bases left in between. The CDR3 runs 14 residues.

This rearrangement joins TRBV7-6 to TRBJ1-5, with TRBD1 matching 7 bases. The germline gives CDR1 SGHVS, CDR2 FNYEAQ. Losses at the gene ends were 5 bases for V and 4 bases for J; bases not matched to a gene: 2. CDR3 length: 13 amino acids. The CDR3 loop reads CASSMGQNQPQHF. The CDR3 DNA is TGTGCCAGCAGCATGGGACAGAATCAGCCCCAGCATTTT. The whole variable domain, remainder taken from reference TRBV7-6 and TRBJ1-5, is GAGVSQSPRYKVTKRGQDVALRCDPISGHVSLYWYRQALGQGPEFLTYFNYEAQQDKSGLPNDRFSAERPEGSISTLTIQRTEQRDSAMYRCASSMGQNQPQHFGDGTRLSIL.

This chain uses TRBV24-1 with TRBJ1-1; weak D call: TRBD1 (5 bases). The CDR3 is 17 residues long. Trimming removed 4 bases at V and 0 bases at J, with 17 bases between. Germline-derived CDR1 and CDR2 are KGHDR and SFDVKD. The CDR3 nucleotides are TGTGCCACCAGTGACAGGGTATTTGGGTTGCTGAACACTGAAGCTTTCTTT. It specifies CATSDRVFGLLNTEAFF.

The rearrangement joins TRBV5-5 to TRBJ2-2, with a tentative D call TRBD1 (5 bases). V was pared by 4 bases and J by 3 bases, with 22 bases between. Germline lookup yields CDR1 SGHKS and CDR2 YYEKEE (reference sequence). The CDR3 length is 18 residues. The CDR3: CASSKGQGGPLYTGELFF. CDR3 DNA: TGTGCCAGCAGCAAAGGCCAGGGTGGTCCTCTCTACACCGGGGAGCTGTTTTTT. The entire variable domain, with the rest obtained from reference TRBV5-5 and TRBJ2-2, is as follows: DAGVTQSPTHLIKTRGQQVTLRCSPISGHKSVSWYQQVLGQGPQFIFQYYEKEERGRGNFPDRFSARQFPNYSSELNVNALLLGDSALYLCASSKGQGGPLYTGELFFGEGSRLTVL.

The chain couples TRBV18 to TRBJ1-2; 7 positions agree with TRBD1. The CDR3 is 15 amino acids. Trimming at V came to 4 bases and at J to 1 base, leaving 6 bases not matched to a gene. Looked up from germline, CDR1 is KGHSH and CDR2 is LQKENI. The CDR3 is CASSLGGQVNYGYTF. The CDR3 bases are TGTGCCAGCTCACTCGGAGGACAGGTTAACTATGGCTACACCTTC.

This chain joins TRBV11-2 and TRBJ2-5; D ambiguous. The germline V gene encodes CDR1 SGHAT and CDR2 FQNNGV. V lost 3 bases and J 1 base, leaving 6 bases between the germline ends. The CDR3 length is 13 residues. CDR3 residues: CASSLSGQETQYF. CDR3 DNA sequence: TGTGCCAGCAGCTTGAGTGGCCAAGAGACCCAGTACTTC.

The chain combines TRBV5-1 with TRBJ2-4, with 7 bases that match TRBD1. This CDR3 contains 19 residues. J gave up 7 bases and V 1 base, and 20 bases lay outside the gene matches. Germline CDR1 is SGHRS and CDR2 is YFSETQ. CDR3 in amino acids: CASSLRLQGFGQVQNIQYF. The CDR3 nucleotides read TGCGCCAGCAGCTTGAGGCTACAGGGGTTCGGGCAAGTTCAGAACATTCAGTACTTC.

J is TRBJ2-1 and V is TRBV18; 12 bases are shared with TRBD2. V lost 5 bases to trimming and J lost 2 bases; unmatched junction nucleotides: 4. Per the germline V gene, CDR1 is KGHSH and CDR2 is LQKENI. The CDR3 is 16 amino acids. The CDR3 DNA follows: TGTGCCAGCTCAGGTACTAGCGGGGGGACCTACAATGAGCAGTTCTTC. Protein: CASSGTSGGTYNEQFF.

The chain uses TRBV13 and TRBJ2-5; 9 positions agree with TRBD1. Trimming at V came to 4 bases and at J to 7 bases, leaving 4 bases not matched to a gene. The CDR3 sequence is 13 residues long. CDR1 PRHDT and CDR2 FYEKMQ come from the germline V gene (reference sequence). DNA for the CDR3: TGTGCCAGCAGCTCAGACAGGGGGAGGACCCAGTACTTC. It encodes CASSSDRGRTQYF.

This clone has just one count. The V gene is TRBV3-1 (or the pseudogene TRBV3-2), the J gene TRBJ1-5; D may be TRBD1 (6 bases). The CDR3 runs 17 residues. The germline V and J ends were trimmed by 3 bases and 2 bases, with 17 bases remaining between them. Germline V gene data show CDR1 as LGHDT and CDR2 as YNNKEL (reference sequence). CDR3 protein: CASSQTPPGVGNQPQHF. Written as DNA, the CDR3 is TGTGCCAGCAGCCAGACCCCCCCAGGGGTGGGCAATCAGCCCCAGCATTTT.

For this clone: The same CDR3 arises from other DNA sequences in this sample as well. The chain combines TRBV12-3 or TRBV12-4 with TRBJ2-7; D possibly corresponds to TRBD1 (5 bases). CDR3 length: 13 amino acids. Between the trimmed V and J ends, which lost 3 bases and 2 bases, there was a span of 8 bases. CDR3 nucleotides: TGTGCCAGCAGTTTGGGGCAAACCTACGAGCAGTACTTC. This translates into CASSLGQTYEQYF.

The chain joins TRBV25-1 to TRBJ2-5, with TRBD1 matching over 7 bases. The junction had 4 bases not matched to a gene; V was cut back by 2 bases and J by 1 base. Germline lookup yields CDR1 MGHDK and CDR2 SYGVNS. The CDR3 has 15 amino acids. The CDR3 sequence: CASSERDSLQETQYF. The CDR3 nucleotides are TGTGCCAGCAGTGAAAGGGACAGCCTCCAAGAGACCCAGTACTTC.

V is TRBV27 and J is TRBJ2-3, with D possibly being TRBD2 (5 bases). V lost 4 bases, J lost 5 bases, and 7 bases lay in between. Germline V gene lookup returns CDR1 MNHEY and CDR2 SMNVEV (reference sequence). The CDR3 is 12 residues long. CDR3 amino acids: CASSYGGDTQYF. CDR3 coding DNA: TGTGCCAGCAGTTACGGAGGAGATACGCAGTATTTT.

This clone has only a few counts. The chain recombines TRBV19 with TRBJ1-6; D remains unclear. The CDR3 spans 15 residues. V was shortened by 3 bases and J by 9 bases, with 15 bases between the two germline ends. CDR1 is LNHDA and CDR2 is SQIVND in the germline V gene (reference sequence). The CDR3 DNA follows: TGTGCCAGTAGTATTCGGACGGGAGAAAGTTCACCCCTCCACTTT. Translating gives CASSIRTGESSPLHF.

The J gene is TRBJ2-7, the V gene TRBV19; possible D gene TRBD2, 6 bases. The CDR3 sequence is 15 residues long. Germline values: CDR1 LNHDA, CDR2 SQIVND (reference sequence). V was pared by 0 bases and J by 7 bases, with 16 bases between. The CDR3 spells CASSIDGTPAGEQYF. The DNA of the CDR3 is TGTGCCAGTAGTATAGATGGGACTCCCGCCGGGGAGCAGTACTTC.

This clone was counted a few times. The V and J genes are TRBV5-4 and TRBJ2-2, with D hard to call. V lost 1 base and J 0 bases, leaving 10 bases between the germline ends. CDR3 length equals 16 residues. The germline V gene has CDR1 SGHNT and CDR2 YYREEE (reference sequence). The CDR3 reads CASSLPYMTNTGELFF. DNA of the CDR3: TGTGCCAGCAGCTTGCCGTACATGACGAACACCGGGGAGCTGTTTTTT.

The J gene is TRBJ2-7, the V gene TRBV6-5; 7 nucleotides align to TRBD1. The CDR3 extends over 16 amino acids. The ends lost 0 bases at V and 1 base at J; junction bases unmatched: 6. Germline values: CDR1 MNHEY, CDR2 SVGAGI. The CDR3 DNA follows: TGTGCCAGCAGTTACTCCCTAGACAGGGTATCCTACGAGCAGTACTTC. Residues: CASSYSLDRVSYEQYF.

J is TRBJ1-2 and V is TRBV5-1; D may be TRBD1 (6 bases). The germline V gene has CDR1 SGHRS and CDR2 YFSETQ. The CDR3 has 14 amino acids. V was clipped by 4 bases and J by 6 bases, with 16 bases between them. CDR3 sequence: CASSEITGSHGYTF. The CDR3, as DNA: TGCGCCAGCAGCGAGATTACAGGGTCGCATGGCTACACCTTC.

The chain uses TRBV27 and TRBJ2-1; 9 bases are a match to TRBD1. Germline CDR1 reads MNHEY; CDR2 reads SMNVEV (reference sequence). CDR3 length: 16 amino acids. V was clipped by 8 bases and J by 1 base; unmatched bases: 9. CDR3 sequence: CASRFQGTGSYNEQFF. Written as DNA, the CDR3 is TGTGCCAGCCGGTTCCAAGGGACAGGGTCCTACAATGAGCAGTTCTTC.

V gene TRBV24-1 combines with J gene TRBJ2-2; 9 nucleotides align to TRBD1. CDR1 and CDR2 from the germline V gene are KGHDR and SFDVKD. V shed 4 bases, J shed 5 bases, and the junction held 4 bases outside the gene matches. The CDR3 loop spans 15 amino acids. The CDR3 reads CATSDTGGATGELFF. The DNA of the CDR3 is TGTGCCACCAGTGACACAGGGGGCGCAACCGGGGAGCTGTTTTTT.

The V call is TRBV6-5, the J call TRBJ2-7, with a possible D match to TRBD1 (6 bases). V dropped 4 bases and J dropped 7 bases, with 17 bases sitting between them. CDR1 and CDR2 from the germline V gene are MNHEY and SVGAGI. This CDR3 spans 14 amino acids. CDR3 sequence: CASSSRGLGREQYF. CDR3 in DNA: TGTGCCAGCAGTTCCAGGGGTCTAGGGCGTGAGCAGTACTTC.

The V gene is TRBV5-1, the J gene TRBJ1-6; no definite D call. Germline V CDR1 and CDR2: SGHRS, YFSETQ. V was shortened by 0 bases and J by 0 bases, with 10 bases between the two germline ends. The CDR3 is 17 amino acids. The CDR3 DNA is TGCGCCAGCAGCTTGGCCGGGATACGCTCCTATAATTCACCCCTCCACTTT. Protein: CASSLAGIRSYNSPLHF.

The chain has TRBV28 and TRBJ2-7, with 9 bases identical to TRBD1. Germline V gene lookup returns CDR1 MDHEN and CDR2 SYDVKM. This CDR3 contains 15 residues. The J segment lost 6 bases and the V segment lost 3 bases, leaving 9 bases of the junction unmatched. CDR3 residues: CASSLFWGDRVEQYF. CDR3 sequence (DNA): TGTGCCAGCAGTTTGTTCTGGGGGGACAGGGTCGAGCAGTACTTC.

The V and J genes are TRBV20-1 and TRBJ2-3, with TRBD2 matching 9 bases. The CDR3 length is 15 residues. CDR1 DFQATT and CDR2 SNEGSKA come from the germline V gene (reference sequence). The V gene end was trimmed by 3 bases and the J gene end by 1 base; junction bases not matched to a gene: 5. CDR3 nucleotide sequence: TGCAGTGCTAGTCGCGGGAGGGGAGGCACAGATACGCAGTATTTT. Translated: CSASRGRGGTDTQYF.

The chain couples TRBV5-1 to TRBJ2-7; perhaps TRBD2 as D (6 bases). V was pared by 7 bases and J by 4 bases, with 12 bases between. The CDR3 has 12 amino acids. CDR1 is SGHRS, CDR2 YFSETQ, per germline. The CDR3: CASSVGGYEQYF. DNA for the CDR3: TGCGCCAGCTCAGTGGGGGGTTACGAGCAGTACTTC.

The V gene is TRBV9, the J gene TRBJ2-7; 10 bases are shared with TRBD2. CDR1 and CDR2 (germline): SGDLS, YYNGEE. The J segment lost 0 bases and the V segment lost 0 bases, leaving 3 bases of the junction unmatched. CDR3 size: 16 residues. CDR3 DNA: TGTGCCAGCAGCGTAGCCACTAGCGGGGTCTCCTACGAGCAGTACTTC. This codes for CASSVATSGVSYEQYF.

The CDR3 DNA reads TGTGCCAGTAGTATAAGGGAGGGGACAGGTAGGCAGCCCCAGCATTTT. Residues: CASSIREGTGRQPQHF. The chain couples TRBV19 to TRBJ1-5, with 8 positions matching TRBD1. Germline CDR1 and CDR2: LNHDA and SQIVND (reference sequence). With V trimmed by 2 bases and J by 7 bases, 10 bases remained unmatched. This CDR3 has 16 amino acids.